This note documents a single T cell receptor (beta chain) sequence. This CDR3 is also generated by other DNA sequences in the sample. Methods used by the authors: Reference gene primer amplification gave nucleated cell count estimates. Only in-frame clones appear in the TCRdb table, and some are missing; sequencing was by immunoSEQ multiplex PCR. Clonal size and the V and J genes are those of that table, whereas D and trimming came from the DNA. The sample holds under 200,000 clones, roughly 87% seen once. These data belong to a study of blood T cell repertoires in COVID-19. The overall study: The United States, Italy and Spain provided the acute and convalescent COVID-19 samples. Sample material is recorded as cDNA or gDNA derived from T cells, B-cell-depleted T cells, or PBMCs.

Followed longitudinally, the Seattle patients had been enrolled during active infection. V was shortened by 1 base and J by 2 bases, with 8 bases between the two germline ends. The V gene's germline CDR1 is LGHDT and CDR2 YNNKEL (reference sequence). The CDR3 contains 14 residues. This receptor was taken from a woman between 55 and 75 years old with COVID-19, enrolled during active disease. The genes are TRBV3-1 (or the pseudogene TRBV3-2) and TRBJ1-1; a weak D match, TRBD1 (5 bases). The sample taken for sequencing was peripheral blood. The CDR3 region has the DNA TGTGCCAGCAGCCAAGTCGGGGGAAACACTGAAGCTTTCTTT. This gives the protein CASSQVGGNTEAFF.